The source of this T cell receptor (beta chain) is a study of blood T cell repertoires in COVID-19. Only in-frame clones appear in the TCRdb table, and some are missing; sequencing was by immunoSEQ multiplex PCR. The sample comprises approximately 230,000 clones, more than 85% of which are singletons, and 3.5% to 4.5% rests with the top ten. The CDR3 contains 10 residues. CDR1 DFQATT and CDR2 SNEGSKA come from the germline V gene (reference sequence). V lost 6 bases to trimming and J lost 5 bases, with 6 bases between them. This clone was detected only once. Recruitment covered 25 or so US areas and drew participants whose ages spanned about 18 to 100 years. Clinical history as reported by participants underpinned cohort assignment.

The chain employs TRBV20-1 and TRBJ2-3; D is unclear. The TCR comes from a woman in her twenties or thirties who had recovered from COVID-19. Sequencing was carried out using PBMCs or T cells enriched from blood (not recorded which). CDR3 sequence: CSAQIDTQYF. CDR3 coding DNA: TGCAGTGCCCAGATAGATACGCAGTATTTT.